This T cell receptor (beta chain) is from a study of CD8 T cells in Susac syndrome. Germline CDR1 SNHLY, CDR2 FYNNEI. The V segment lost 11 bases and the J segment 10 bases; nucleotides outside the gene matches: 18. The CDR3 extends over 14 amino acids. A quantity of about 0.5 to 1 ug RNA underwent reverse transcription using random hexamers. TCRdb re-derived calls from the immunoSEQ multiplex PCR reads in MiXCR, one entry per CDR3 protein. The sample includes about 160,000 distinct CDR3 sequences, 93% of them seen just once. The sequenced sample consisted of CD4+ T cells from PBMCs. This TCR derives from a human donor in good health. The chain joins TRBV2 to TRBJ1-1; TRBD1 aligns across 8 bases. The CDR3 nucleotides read TGTGCCGGGCAGCGCGACAGGGGTTATCTGAGAGCTTTCTTT. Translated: CAGQRDRGYLRAFF.